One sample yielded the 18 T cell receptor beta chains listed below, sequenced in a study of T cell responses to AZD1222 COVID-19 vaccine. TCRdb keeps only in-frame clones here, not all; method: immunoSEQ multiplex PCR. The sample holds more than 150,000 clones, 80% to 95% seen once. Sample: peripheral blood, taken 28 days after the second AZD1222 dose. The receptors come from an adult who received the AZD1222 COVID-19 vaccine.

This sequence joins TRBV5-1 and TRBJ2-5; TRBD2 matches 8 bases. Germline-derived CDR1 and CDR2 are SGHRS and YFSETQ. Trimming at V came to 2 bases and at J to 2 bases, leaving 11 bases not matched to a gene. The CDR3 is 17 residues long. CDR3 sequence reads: CASSLLVAGGLQETQYF. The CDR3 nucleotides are TGCGCCAGCAGCTTATTAGTCGCGGGAGGCTTACAAGAGACCCAGTACTTC.

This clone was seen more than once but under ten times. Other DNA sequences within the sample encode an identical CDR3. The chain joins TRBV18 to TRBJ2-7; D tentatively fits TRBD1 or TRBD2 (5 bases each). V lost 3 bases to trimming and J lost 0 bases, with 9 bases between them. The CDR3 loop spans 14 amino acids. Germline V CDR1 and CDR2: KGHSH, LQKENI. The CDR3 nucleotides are TGTGCCAGCTCACCCGGGACGGACTCCTACGAGCAGTACTTC. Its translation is CASSPGTDSYEQYF.

CDR3 sequence reads: CATSDFDMAEAFF. As DNA, the CDR3 is TGTGCCACCAGTGACTTCGACATGGCCGAAGCTTTCTTT. This rearrangement joins TRBV24-1 to TRBJ1-1; D remains ambiguous. Germline CDR1 and CDR2: KGHDR and SFDVKD. This CDR3 has 13 amino acids. V lost 4 bases and J lost 8, with 13 bases in between.

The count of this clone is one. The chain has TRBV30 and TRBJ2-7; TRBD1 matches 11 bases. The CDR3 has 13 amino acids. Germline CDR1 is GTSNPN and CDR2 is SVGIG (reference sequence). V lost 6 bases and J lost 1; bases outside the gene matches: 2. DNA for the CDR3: TGTGCCTGTGGGACAGGGGGGTCCTACGAGCAGTACTTC. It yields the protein CACGTGGSYEQYF.

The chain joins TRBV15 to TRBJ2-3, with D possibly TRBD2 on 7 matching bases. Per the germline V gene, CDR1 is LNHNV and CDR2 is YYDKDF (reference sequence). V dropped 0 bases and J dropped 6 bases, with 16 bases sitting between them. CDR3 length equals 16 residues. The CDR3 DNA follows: TGTGCCACCAGCAGAGATCCTGGCGGGGGCGGTGATACGCAGTATTTT. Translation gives CATSRDPGGGGDTQYF.

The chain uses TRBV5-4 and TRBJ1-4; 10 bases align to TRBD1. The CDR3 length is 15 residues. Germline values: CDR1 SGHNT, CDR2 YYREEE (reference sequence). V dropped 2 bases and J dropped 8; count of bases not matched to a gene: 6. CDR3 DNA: TGTGCCAGCAGCTTTGGACAGGGGGGTAGGGAAAAACTGTTTTTT. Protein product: CASSFGQGGREKLFF.

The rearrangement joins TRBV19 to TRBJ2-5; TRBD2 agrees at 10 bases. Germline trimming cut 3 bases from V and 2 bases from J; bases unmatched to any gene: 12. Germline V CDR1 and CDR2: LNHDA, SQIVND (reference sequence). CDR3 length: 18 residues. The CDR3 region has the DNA TGTGCCAGTAGTATGGTGGCTAGCGGGAGTTCGGGGCAAGAGACCCAGTACTTC. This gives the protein CASSMVASGSSGQETQYF.

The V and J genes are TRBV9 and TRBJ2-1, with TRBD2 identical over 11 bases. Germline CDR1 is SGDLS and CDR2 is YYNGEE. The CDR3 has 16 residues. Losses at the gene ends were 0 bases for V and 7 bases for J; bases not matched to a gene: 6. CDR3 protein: CASSVVAGGHYNEQFF. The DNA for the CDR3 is TGTGCCAGCAGCGTAGTAGCGGGGGGGCATTATAATGAGCAGTTCTTC.

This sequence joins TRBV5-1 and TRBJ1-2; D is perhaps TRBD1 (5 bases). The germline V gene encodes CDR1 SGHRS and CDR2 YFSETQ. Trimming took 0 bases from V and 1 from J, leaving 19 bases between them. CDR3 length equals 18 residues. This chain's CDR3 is CASSLVMGGTYINYGYTF. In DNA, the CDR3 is TGCGCCAGCAGCTTGGTGATGGGGGGAACTTATATTAACTATGGCTACACCTTC.

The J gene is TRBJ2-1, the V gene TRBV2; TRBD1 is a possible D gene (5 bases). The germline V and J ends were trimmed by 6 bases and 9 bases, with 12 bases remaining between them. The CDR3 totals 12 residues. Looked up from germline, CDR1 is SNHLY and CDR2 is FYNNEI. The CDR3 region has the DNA TGTGCCAGCAGGGGGCGAGCCGGTGAGCAGTTCTTC. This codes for CASRGRAGEQFF.

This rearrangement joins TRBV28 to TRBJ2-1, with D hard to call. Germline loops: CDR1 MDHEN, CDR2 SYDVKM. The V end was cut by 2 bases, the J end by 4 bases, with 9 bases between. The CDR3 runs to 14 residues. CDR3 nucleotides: TGTGCCAGCAGTTTACCCGCCGGGTACAATGAGCAGTTCTTC. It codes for CASSLPAGYNEQFF.

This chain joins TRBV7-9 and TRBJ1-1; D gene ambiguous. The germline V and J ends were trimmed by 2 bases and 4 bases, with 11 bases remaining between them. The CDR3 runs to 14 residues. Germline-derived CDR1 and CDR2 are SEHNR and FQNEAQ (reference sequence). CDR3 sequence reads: CASSLTRVGTEAFF. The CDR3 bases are TGTGCCAGCAGCTTAACGCGGGTAGGCACTGAAGCTTTCTTT.

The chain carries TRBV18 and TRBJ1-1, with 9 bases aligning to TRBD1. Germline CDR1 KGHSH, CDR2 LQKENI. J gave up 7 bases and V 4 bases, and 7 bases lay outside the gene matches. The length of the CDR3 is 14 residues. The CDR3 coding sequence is TGTGCCAGCTCACAAATCGGGACAGGGATTGAAGCTTTCTTT. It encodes CASSQIGTGIEAFF.

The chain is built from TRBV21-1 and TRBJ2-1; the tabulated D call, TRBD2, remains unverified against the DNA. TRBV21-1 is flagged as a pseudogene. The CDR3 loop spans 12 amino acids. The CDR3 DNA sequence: TGCGGGGCGGGAGTGCTGTACAATGAGCAGTTCTTC. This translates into CGAGVLYNEQFF.

The CDR3 loop reads CAWSRRSSVYGYTF. As DNA, the CDR3 is TGTGCCTGGAGCAGAAGATCCAGCGTCTATGGCTACACCTTC. The chain has TRBV30 and TRBJ1-2; no clear D. The CDR3 runs to 14 residues. Germline V CDR1 and CDR2: GTSNPN, SVGIG (reference sequence). Between the trimmed V and J ends, which lost 3 bases and 4 bases, there was a span of 15 bases.

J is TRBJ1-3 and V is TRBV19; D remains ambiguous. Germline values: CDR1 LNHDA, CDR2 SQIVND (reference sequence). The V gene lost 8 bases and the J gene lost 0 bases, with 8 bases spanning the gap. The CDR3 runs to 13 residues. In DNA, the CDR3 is TGTGCCAGTTCTAAGGACTCTGGAAACACCATATATTTT. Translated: CASSKDSGNTIYF.

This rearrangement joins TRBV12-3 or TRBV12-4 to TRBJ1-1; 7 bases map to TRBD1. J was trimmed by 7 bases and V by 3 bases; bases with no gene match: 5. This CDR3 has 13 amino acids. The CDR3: CASSFTGAIEAFF. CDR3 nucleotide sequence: TGTGCCAGCAGTTTCACAGGGGCGATTGAAGCTTTCTTT.

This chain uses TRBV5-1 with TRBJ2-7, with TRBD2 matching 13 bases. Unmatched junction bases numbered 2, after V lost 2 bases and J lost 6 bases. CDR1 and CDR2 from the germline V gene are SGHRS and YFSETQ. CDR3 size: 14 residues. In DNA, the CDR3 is TGCGCCAGCAGCTTTGGGACTAGCGGGACCGAGCAGTACTTC. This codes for CASSFGTSGTEQYF. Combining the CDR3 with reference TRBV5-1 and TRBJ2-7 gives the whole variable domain KAGVTQTPRYLIKTRGQQVTLSCSPISGHRSVSWYQQTPGQGLQFLFEYFSETQRNKGNFPGRFSGRQFSNSRSEMNVSTLELGDSALYLCASSFGTSGTEQYFGPGTRLTVT.